What follows are 18 T cell receptor beta chains derived from one specimen sequenced in a study of identifying expanded T cells in peripheral blood (dated by TCRdb to about 2019). Library construction relied on the immunoSEQ multiplex PCR assay. TCRdb's version of the immuneACCESS table is confined to in-frame rearrangements and falls short of the full clone set. An unresolved V gene accounts for under half of the shortfall where checked; the remainder is of unknown origin. The sample has around 66,000 clones on record, roughly 86% of them singletons. Roughly 4.5% of the sample comes from the top ten. Sequencing was carried out using blood. These receptor sequences come from a person aged 18-69 years in good health.

This clone was observed once. This chain uses TRBV11-2 with TRBJ2-3, with D perhaps TRBD1 or TRBD2 (6 bases each). Germline loops: CDR1 SGHAT, CDR2 FQNNGV. This CDR3 is 15 amino acids long. The germline V and J ends were trimmed by 1 base and 5 bases, with 13 bases remaining between them. The CDR3 DNA is TGTGCCAGCAGCTTAGTGGGGGGCCGGGGAGATACGCAGTATTTT. This sequence encodes CASSLVGGRGDTQYF.

J is TRBJ2-5 and V is TRBV12-5; 11 bases match TRBD2. CDR1 is LGHNT and CDR2 is FRNRAP in the germline V gene. The CDR3 contains 15 residues. J was trimmed by 4 bases and V by 6 bases; bases with no gene match: 7. CDR3 amino acids: CASGKGLAVAETQYF. The CDR3 DNA reads as TGTGCTAGTGGGAAGGGACTAGCGGTGGCAGAGACCCAGTACTTC. The full variable domain, completed using reference TRBV12-5 and TRBJ2-5, is DARVTQTPRHKVTEMGQEVTMRCQPILGHNTVFWYRQTMMQGLELLAYFRNRAPLDDSGMPKDRFSAEMPDATLATLKIQPSEPRDSAVYFCASGKGLAVAETQYFGPGTRLLVL.

This rearrangement joins TRBV5-1 to TRBJ2-5; 7 bases map to TRBD1. The germline V gene has CDR1 SGHRS and CDR2 YFSETQ. The CDR3 totals 14 residues. Trimming at V came to 4 bases and at J to 2 bases, leaving 5 bases not matched to a gene. The CDR3 sequence: CASSASGQQETQYF. In nucleotides, the CDR3 is TGCGCCAGCAGCGCCTCGGGACAGCAAGAGACCCAGTACTTC.

The J gene is TRBJ1-1, the V gene TRBV27; D remains ambiguous. Germline V gives CDR1 MNHEY, CDR2 SMNVEV (reference sequence). The CDR3 is made up of 11 amino acids. V lost 6 bases to trimming and J lost 6 bases, with 8 bases between them. CDR3 sequence (DNA): TGTGCCAGCAGAAGCGGATCTGAAGCTTTCTTT. It codes for CASRSGSEAFF.

The chain carries TRBV21-1 and TRBJ1-2; the DNA was not used to check the table's D call, TRBD1. TRBV21-1 is tagged as a pseudogene. This CDR3 comprises 15 residues. CDR3 sequence (DNA): TGTGCCAGCAGCAAAAAACTGGGCCCAAGCTATGGCTACACCTTC. Amino acid sequence: CASSKKLGPSYGYTF.

J is TRBJ2-2 and V is TRBV5-1; D might be TRBD2 (5 bases). Germline CDR1 SGHRS, CDR2 YFSETQ. Between the trimmed V and J ends, which lost 0 bases and 4 bases, there was a span of 10 bases. CDR3 length: 15 amino acids. CDR3 sequence (DNA): TGCGCCAGCAGCTTGGTCCCCGGGATCACCGGGGAGCTGTTTTTT. Translating gives CASSLVPGITGELFF.

The V and J genes are TRBV7-7 and TRBJ2-1; 11 bases map to TRBD2. CDR3 length: 16 residues. CDR1 is SSHAT and CDR2 is FNYEAQ in the germline V gene (reference sequence). The V segment lost 1 base and the J segment 3 bases; nucleotides outside the gene matches: 2. The CDR3 DNA follows: TGTGCCAGCAGCTTAGATCTAGCGGGGGGCTACAATGAGCAGTTCTTC. Amino acids: CASSLDLAGGYNEQFF.

The CDR3 spells CASSQGEGTDTQYF. CDR3 bases: TGCGCCAGCAGCCAGGGGGAGGGGACAGATACGCAGTATTTT. This chain connects TRBV4-1 to TRBJ2-3; TRBD2 matches at 7 bases. This CDR3 has 14 residues. Trimming cost V 3 bases and J 3 bases; bases outside gene matches: 3. Per germline, CDR1 MGHRA and CDR2 YSYEKL.

The V call is TRBV4-1, the J call TRBJ1-2; TRBD1 matches at 9 bases. The CDR3 is made up of 15 amino acids. Germline-derived CDR1 and CDR2 are MGHRA and YSYEKL. V was clipped by 2 bases and J by 3 bases; unmatched bases: 4. CDR3 bases: TGCGCCAGCAGCCAACGGGGACAGGGATACTATGGCTACACCTTC. It translates to CASSQRGQGYYGYTF.

The chain has TRBV7-2 and TRBJ1-2; 10 bases align to TRBD1. After removal of 1 base from V and 4 bases from J, the junction contained 0 bases not matched to a gene. The CDR3 has 14 residues. Per the germline V gene, CDR1 is SGHTA and CDR2 is FQGNSA. In DNA, the CDR3 is TGTGCCAGCAGCTTAGGGACAGGGGGCTATGGCTACACCTTC. Translation gives CASSLGTGGYGYTF.

This sequence joins TRBV9 and TRBJ1-5; 7 bases fit TRBD1. Per germline, CDR1 SGDLS and CDR2 YYNGEE. Germline trimming cut 0 bases from V and 7 bases from J; bases unmatched to any gene: 7. This CDR3 region has 15 residues. CDR3 coding DNA: TGTGCCAGCAGCGTAGGAGAGGGGGCGGGACAGCCCCAGCATTTT. It yields the protein CASSVGEGAGQPQHF.

This clone was recorded only once. The chain combines TRBV6-1 with TRBJ1-4, with 7 bases that match TRBD1. The CDR3 loop spans 15 amino acids. Germline V gene data show CDR1 as MNHNS and CDR2 as SASEGT. The ends lost 1 base at V and 5 bases at J; junction bases unmatched: 4. The DNA for the CDR3 is TGTGCCAGCAGTGAAGTGACAGGGATGAATGAAAAACTGTTTTTT. Protein sequence: CASSEVTGMNEKLFF.

The count of this clone is one. J is TRBJ2-5 and V is TRBV2; 7 positions match TRBD1. J gave up 6 bases and V 1 base, and 8 bases lay outside the gene matches. CDR1 and CDR2 (germline): SNHLY, FYNNEI. The CDR3 runs to 15 residues. CDR3 sequence reads: CASSEVQGRKKTQYF. CDR3 DNA sequence: TGTGCCAGCAGTGAAGTACAGGGGCGGAAGAAGACCCAGTACTTC.

The chain employs TRBV6-5 and TRBJ2-7, with 9 bases fitting TRBD1. The CDR3 loop spans 14 amino acids. The trim removed 1 base at V and 4 bases at J, leaving 2 bases unmatched. From germline, CDR1 is MNHEY and CDR2 SVGAGI. This CDR3 is CASSYYRGQYEQYF. CDR3 coding DNA: TGTGCCAGCAGTTACTACAGGGGGCAGTACGAGCAGTACTTC.

The rearrangement uses TRBV6-1 and TRBJ2-7; 9 nucleotides agree with TRBD2. The CDR3 totals 13 residues. J gave up 5 bases and V 11 bases, and 10 bases lay outside the gene matches. Germline V gene lookup returns CDR1 MNHNS and CDR2 SASEGT. CDR3 DNA sequence: TGTGCCCTCACGGTAGCGGGAGTCCACGAGCAGTACTTC. It codes for CALTVAGVHEQYF.

The chain combines TRBV11-2 with TRBJ1-1; 9 bases map to TRBD1. The J segment lost 0 bases and the V segment lost 5 bases, leaving 7 bases of the junction unmatched. The CDR3 has 16 amino acids. Germline V CDR1 and CDR2: SGHAT, FQNNGV. This chain's CDR3 is CASSRTGGALNTEAFF. CDR3 DNA sequence: TGTGCCAGCAGCCGCACAGGGGGCGCGCTGAACACTGAAGCTTTCTTT.

The rearrangement links TRBV27 to TRBJ2-1; TRBD2 is a possible D gene (6 bases). This CDR3 is 11 amino acids long. Germline V gene sequence: CDR1 MNHEY, CDR2 SMNVEV (reference sequence). The V gene lost 5 bases and the J gene lost 10 bases, with 9 bases spanning the gap. The CDR3 region is CASSIGGEQFF. In DNA form, the CDR3 reads TGTGCCAGCAGTATCGGGGGAGAGCAGTTCTTC.

The chain employs TRBV6-5 and TRBJ1-2; no clear D. The CDR3 covers 12 residues. CDR1 is MNHEY, CDR2 SVGAGI, per germline. Trimming stripped 6 bases from V and 7 bases from J, with 12 bases between. The CDR3 DNA follows: TGTGCCAGCAGAGAAAGACCCGGTGGCTACACCTTC. Residues: CASRERPGGYTF.